Below are 13 T cell receptor beta chains sequenced from a single sample in a study of T cell responses to AZD1222 COVID-19 vaccine. Libraries were prepared by immunoSEQ multiplex PCR; TCRdb keeps only in-frame clonotypes and omits some of them. Of about 37,000 clones in the sample, 85% to 90% were seen once. The starting material was peripheral blood, obtained 28 days after the second AZD1222 dose. Receptor source: an adult who received the AZD1222 COVID-19 vaccine.

The chain has TRBV11-3 and TRBJ2-7, with 13 bases matching TRBD2. Germline CDR1 and CDR2: SGHNT and YENEEA. The V segment lost 6 bases and the J segment 7 bases; nucleotides outside the gene matches: 9. The CDR3 spans 15 residues. The DNA of the CDR3 is TGTGCCAGCAGTTCCGGACTAGCGGGAGTTAAGGAGCAGTACTTC. Translating it yields CASSSGLAGVKEQYF.

CDR3 residues: CASRLDRGGEKLFF. CDR3 DNA: TGTGCCAGCAGGCTCGACAGGGGGGGAGAAAAACTGTTTTTT. This chain uses TRBV6-5 with TRBJ1-4, with 9 bases aligning to TRBD1. This CDR3 is built from 14 residues. CDR1 is MNHEY, CDR2 SVGAGI, per germline. J was trimmed by 8 bases and V by 6 bases; bases with no gene match: 7.

This rearrangement joins TRBV19 to TRBJ1-3; no clear D gene. CDR1 and CDR2 (germline): LNHDA, SQIVND (reference sequence). The CDR3 has 14 residues. V was trimmed by 5 bases and J by 1 base, leaving 9 bases between them. DNA for the CDR3: TGTGCCAGTAGTCATTACGGGTCTGGAAACACCATATATTTT. Translated, it gives CASSHYGSGNTIYF.

This chain links TRBV19 with TRBJ2-4; the D is unclear. The CDR3 consists of 14 residues. Germline V gene lookup returns CDR1 LNHDA and CDR2 SQIVND (reference sequence). V lost 4 bases and J lost 6, with 13 bases in between. The chain's CDR3 is CASSRADGSNIQYF. The DNA of the CDR3 is TGTGCCAGTAGTAGGGCGGACGGATCAAACATTCAGTACTTC.

The CDR3, as DNA: TGTGCCAGCAGCCACCCTCCAAACAGGGTTTATTGCGGGGAGCTGTTTTTT. It codes for CASSHPPNRVYCGELFF. The chain uses TRBV14 and TRBJ2-2; perhaps TRBD1 as D (6 bases). Deletions cut 3 bases from V and 7 bases from J, with 21 bases between. This CDR3 has 17 amino acids. CDR1 SGHDN and CDR2 FVKESK come from the germline V gene.

This clone was picked up one time. The V and J genes are TRBV12-3 or TRBV12-4 and TRBJ1-2; D gene ambiguous. There are 13 residues in the CDR3. Deletions cut 3 bases from V and 6 bases from J, with 11 bases between. CDR3 loop: CASSFKAGHGYTF. CDR3 nucleotides: TGTGCCAGCAGTTTTAAGGCAGGCCATGGCTACACCTTC.

This clone was recorded a few times. This rearrangement joins TRBV5-1 to TRBJ2-7; D remains unclear. Germline CDR1 SGHRS, CDR2 YFSETQ. Trimming pared 3 bases from V and 5 bases from J, leaving 15 bases between. The CDR3 loop spans 14 amino acids. The CDR3 DNA reads as TGCGCCAGCAGCTCGTCCAGTCGCGTCCACGAGCAGTACTTC. This gives the protein CASSSSSRVHEQYF.

This rearrangement joins TRBV3-1 (or the pseudogene TRBV3-2) to TRBJ1-3; no clear D. This CDR3 comprises 14 residues. Trimming stripped 3 bases from V and 7 bases from J, with 13 bases between. In germline, CDR1 is LGHDT, CDR2 YNNKEL (reference sequence). In nucleotides, the CDR3 is TGTGCCAGCAGCCAGAGGGAGATTCGGAACACCATATATTTT. Amino acids: CASSQREIRNTIYF.

The table lists this clone with a few counts. The V call is TRBV5-6, the J call TRBJ2-5; 9 positions match TRBD1. The CDR3 is 15 residues long. Germline-derived CDR1 and CDR2 are SGHDT and YYEEEE. After removal of 3 bases from V and 5 bases from J, the junction contained 8 bases not matched to a gene. As DNA, the CDR3 is TGTGCCAGCAGCTCCGGGACAGGGTTTGGGGAGACCCAGTACTTC. It is translated as CASSSGTGFGETQYF.

The chain recombines TRBV18 with TRBJ2-7; D is possibly TRBD2 (5 bases). Trimming removed 6 bases from V and 5 bases from J, with 17 bases in between. Germline CDR1 KGHSH, CDR2 LQKENI. This CDR3 spans 14 amino acids. CDR3 coding DNA: TGTGCCAGCTCCCCAGCGGCACAAGCGGACGAGCAGTACTTC. Translating gives CASSPAAQADEQYF.

This clone was seen a few times. The chain carries TRBV6-6 and TRBJ2-5; D is undetermined. Per the germline V gene, CDR1 is MNHNY and CDR2 is SVGAGI (reference sequence). Trimming took 5 bases from V and 5 from J, leaving 18 bases between them. The length of the CDR3 is 15 residues. The CDR3 reads CASSRPKGNRETQYF. The CDR3 DNA reads TGTGCCAGCAGTCGCCCTAAGGGTAATCGGGAGACCCAGTACTTC.

The sample holds a few counts of this clone. This rearrangement joins TRBV7-9 to TRBJ2-5, with D uncertain. Germline CDR1 reads SEHNR; CDR2 reads FQNEAQ (reference sequence). This CDR3 has 14 amino acids. Trimming stripped 1 base from V and 2 bases from J, with 8 bases between. The CDR3 bases are TGTGCCAGCAGCTTAGGTATTAGACAAGAGACCCAGTACTTC. Translated: CASSLGIRQETQYF.

The chain couples TRBV2 to TRBJ1-5; D remains unclear. V was pared by 7 bases and J by 3 bases, with 13 bases between. Germline CDR1 and CDR2: SNHLY and FYNNEI. This CDR3 has 14 amino acids. The CDR3 here is CASNDRRDNQPQHF. The CDR3 nucleotides are TGTGCCAGCAATGACCGTAGGGACAATCAGCCCCAGCATTTT.